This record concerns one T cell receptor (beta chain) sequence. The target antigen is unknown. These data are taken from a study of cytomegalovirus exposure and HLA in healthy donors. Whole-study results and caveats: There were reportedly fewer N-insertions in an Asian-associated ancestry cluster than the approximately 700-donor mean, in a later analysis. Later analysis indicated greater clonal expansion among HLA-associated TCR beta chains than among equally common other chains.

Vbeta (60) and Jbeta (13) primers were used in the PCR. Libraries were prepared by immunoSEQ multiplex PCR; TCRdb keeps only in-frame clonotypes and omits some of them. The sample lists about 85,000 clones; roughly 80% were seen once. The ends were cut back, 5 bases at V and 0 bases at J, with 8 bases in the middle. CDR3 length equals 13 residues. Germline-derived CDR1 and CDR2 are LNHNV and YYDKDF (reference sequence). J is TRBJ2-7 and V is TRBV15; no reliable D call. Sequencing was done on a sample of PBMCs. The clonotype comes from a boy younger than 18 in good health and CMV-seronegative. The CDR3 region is CATSLPNSYEQYF. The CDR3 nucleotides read TGTGCCACCAGCCTACCAAACTCCTACGAGCAGTACTTC.